This TCR beta chain was sequenced in a study of T-cell memory formation after mild COVID-19. Overall study results and limits: Mostly located in CM and EM were contracting CD4+ clones, with contracting CD8+ clones located in EMRA.

On this clonotype: Its matching antigen is unknown.

UMIs and sample barcodes were carried by the TCR alpha and TCR beta cDNA libraries that 5'RACE produced using constant-segment primers. Each CDR3 protein gets one entry after TCRdb re-called the 5' RACE reads with MiXCR. The sample lists some 210,000 distinct CDR3 sequences; 27% were seen once. The source of this sequence is an adult woman who had mild COVID-19 (a few samples of this study predate the infection). Cell type and time point are not known. Sequenced material: PBMCs or a T cell subset sorted from them (not recorded which).

CDR3 in amino acids: CSARDPHGGVSYEQYF. The CDR3 DNA reads TGCAGTGCTAGAGATCCCCACGGGGGAGTCTCCTACGAGCAGTACTTC. J is TRBJ2-7 and V is TRBV20-1, with a weak D call TRBD2 (6 bases). V dropped 0 bases and J dropped 0 bases, with 15 bases sitting between them. The length of the CDR3 is 16 residues. Germline V gives CDR1 DFQATT, CDR2 SNEGSKA (reference sequence).